What follows are 20 T cell receptor beta chains derived from one specimen sequenced in a study of T cell repertoires in cytomegalovirus infection. Each CDR3 protein is one row after TCRdb ran MiXCR on the reads. The data contain approximately 73,000 distinct CDR3 sequences, roughly 40% of them singletons. Which antigens these TCRs recognize remains unknown. Sequencing used CD8+ T cells from cultured PBMCs, obtained from culture after CMV antigen stimulation. These receptor sequences come from a human donor in good health (CMV status not recorded). Some clones in this sample may be carry-over from other donors' samples.

The V and J genes are TRBV4-1 and TRBJ2-6; 8 positions agree with TRBD1. The CDR3 totals 20 residues. The germline V gene has CDR1 MGHRA and CDR2 YSYEKL. Unmatched junction bases numbered 12, after V lost 2 bases and J lost 0 bases. The CDR3 DNA reads TGCGCCAGCAGCCAAACCGACCTAGGACAGGGCATCTCTGGGGCCAACGTCCTGACTTTC. Translated: CASSQTDLGQGISGANVLTF.

This sequence joins TRBV19 and TRBJ1-1; D is undetermined. There are 14 residues in the CDR3. Trimming cost V 5 bases and J 3 bases, with 13 bases left between them. CDR1 and CDR2 from the germline V gene are LNHDA and SQIVND (reference sequence). The CDR3 DNA sequence: TGTGCCAGTAGTGCCCAACGGTGGGACACTGAAGCTTTCTTT. Its protein is CASSAQRWDTEAFF.

The CDR3 DNA follows: TGTGCCAGCAGCGTATCGGCGGGGGACACAGATACGCAGTATTTT. Translation: CASSVSAGDTDTQYF. V is TRBV9 and J is TRBJ2-3; 7 bases are shared with TRBD2. The CDR3 loop spans 15 amino acids. The germline V gene has CDR1 SGDLS and CDR2 YYNGEE. V lost 1 base to trimming and J lost 2 bases; unmatched junction nucleotides: 4.

In its sample, this clonotype was seen a few times. This sequence joins TRBV19 and TRBJ2-5, with 8 bases aligning to TRBD2. CDR3 length: 14 residues. The germline gives CDR1 LNHDA, CDR2 SQIVND (reference sequence). Unmatched junction bases numbered 3, after V lost 5 bases and J lost 1 base. The CDR3 sequence is CASSATSGQETQYF. In nucleotides, the CDR3 is TGTGCCAGTAGTGCCACTAGCGGCCAAGAGACCCAGTACTTC. Looking up the rest from reference TRBV19 and TRBJ2-5 gives the full variable domain: DGGITQSPKYLFRKEGQNVTLSCEQNLNHDAMYWYRQDPGQGLRLIYYSQIVNDFQKGDIAEGYSVSREKKESFPLTVTSAQKNPTAFYLCASSATSGQETQYFGPGTRLLVL.

The chain uses TRBV6-6 and TRBJ2-7; D might be TRBD1 (7 bases). With 5 bases removed from V and 7 bases from J, the gap between germline ends came to 21 bases. Germline V gene data show CDR1 as MNHNY and CDR2 as SVGAGI (reference sequence). The CDR3 spans 15 residues. CDR3 sequence reads: CASSAGQLPLGEQYF. CDR3 nucleotide sequence: TGTGCCAGCAGTGCGGGACAGCTACCTCTTGGGGAGCAGTACTTC.

This clonotype came up a few times. The V and J genes are TRBV2 and TRBJ2-4; the D is unclear. The CDR3 is made up of 13 amino acids. Germline V gene data show CDR1 as SNHLY and CDR2 as FYNNEI. The CDR3 reads CAYEPLAKNIQYF. CDR3 DNA sequence: TGTGCATACGAGCCGCTAGCCAAAAACATTCAGTACTTC. Looking up the rest from reference TRBV2 and TRBJ2-4 gives the full variable domain: EPEVTQTPSHQVTQMGQEVILRCVPISNHLYFYWYRQILGQKVEFLVSFYNNEISEKSEIFDDQFSVERPDGSNFTLKIRSTKLEDSAMYFCAYEPLAKNIQYFGAGTRLSVL.

The V and J genes are TRBV4-3 and TRBJ2-1; possible D gene TRBD1, 5 bases. CDR1 and CDR2 (germline): LGHNA, YSLEER. This CDR3 spans 15 amino acids. V gave up 0 bases and J gave up 6 bases, with 12 bases separating them. The CDR3 here is CASSQDGHRINEQFF. DNA of the CDR3: TGCGCCAGCAGCCAAGACGGACACAGAATCAATGAGCAGTTCTTC.

This clonotype came up a few times. The chain employs TRBV10-3 and TRBJ1-1; D is undetermined. The V gene lost 2 bases and the J gene lost 6 bases, with 16 bases spanning the gap. The CDR3 covers 15 residues. Germline assignment: CDR1 ENHRY and CDR2 SYGVKD. This chain's CDR3 is CAISEQADVFSEAFF. The CDR3, as DNA: TGTGCCATCAGTGAGCAGGCCGATGTCTTTTCTGAAGCTTTCTTT.

The CDR3 nucleotides read TGTGCCAGCACGGCGGGGCAAGAGACCCAGTACTTC. Translation gives CASTAGQETQYF. This rearrangement joins TRBV7-9 to TRBJ2-5; D is possibly TRBD2 (6 bases). Germline V gene data show CDR1 as SEHNR and CDR2 as FQNEAQ (reference sequence). V was pared by 7 bases and J by 2 bases, with 8 bases between. This CDR3 comprises 12 residues.

The chain uses TRBV7-2 and TRBJ2-7, with D uncertain. V was trimmed by 0 bases and J by 1 base, leaving 7 bases between them. The CDR3 contains 14 residues. The germline V gene encodes CDR1 SGHTA and CDR2 FQGNSA. The CDR3 DNA reads as TGTGCCAGCAGCTTAGCAAAGAGGTCCTACGAGCAGTACTTC. Protein: CASSLAKRSYEQYF.

The chain carries TRBV20-1 and TRBJ2-5; D remains ambiguous. Trimming pared 2 bases from V and 4 bases from J, leaving 14 bases between. CDR1 and CDR2 (germline): DFQATT, SNEGSKA (reference sequence). This CDR3 is built from 14 residues. The CDR3 protein is CSARLVVPSETQYF. The CDR3 DNA sequence: TGCAGTGCTAGACTGGTAGTCCCTTCAGAGACCCAGTACTTC.

V usage is TRBV7-6 and J usage is TRBJ2-1; D may be TRBD2 (6 bases). CDR3 length: 15 amino acids. CDR1 is SGHVS, CDR2 FNYEAQ, per germline. V was clipped by 2 bases and J by 6 bases, with 14 bases between them. The CDR3 reads CASSLRRGSGNEQFF. DNA for the CDR3: TGTGCCAGCAGCTTACGACGGGGGAGTGGCAATGAGCAGTTCTTC. The full variable domain, completed using reference TRBV7-6 and TRBJ2-1, is GAGVSQSPRYKVTKRGQDVALRCDPISGHVSLYWYRQALGQGPEFLTYFNYEAQQDKSGLPNDRFSAERPEGSISTLTIQRTEQRDSAMYRCASSLRRGSGNEQFFGPGTRLTVL.

In this sample, this clonotype turned up many times. The chain combines TRBV5-5 with TRBJ2-7; a weak D match, TRBD2 (5 bases). CDR1 and CDR2 (germline): SGHKS, YYEKEE (reference sequence). CDR3 length: 14 amino acids. V shed 4 bases and J shed 3 bases, with 14 bases lying between them. In DNA form, the CDR3 reads TGTGCCAGCAGCCCAGAACTAGGGTACTACGAGCAGTACTTC. The encoded protein is CASSPELGYYEQYF.

The table lists this clonotype with a few counts. The chain carries TRBV7-9 and TRBJ1-1; possibly TRBD1 for D (5 bases). Looked up from germline, CDR1 is SEHNR and CDR2 is FQNEAQ (reference sequence). This CDR3 is 15 amino acids long. V was pared by 6 bases and J by 14 bases, with 28 bases between. For the CDR3, the DNA is TGTGCCAGCAGACACGAGCGAGGGGCACACCTTGGGAGCTTCTTT. Protein: CASRHERGAHLGSFF.

There are a few counts of this clonotype. This CDR3 reads CASSIRQANVVAEAFF. As DNA, the CDR3 is TGTGCCAGTAGTATCCGACAGGCCAACGTTGTCGCTGAAGCTTTCTTT. V and J are TRBV19 and TRBJ1-1; a possible D gene is TRBD1 (6 bases). The V and J ends lost 3 bases and 6 bases respectively, with 20 bases between them. Germline V gene data show CDR1 as LNHDA and CDR2 as SQIVND (reference sequence). The CDR3 covers 16 residues. The full variable domain, its missing parts supplied by reference TRBV19 and TRBJ1-1, is DGGITQSPKYLFRKEGQNVTLSCEQNLNHDAMYWYRQDPGQGLRLIYYSQIVNDFQKGDIAEGYSVSREKKESFPLTVTSAQKNPTAFYLCASSIRQANVVAEAFFGQGTRLTVV.

In its sample, this clonotype was seen a few times. The chain is built from TRBV2 and TRBJ2-1, with 12 nucleotides matching TRBD2. V shed 7 bases, J shed 6 bases, and the junction held 7 bases outside the gene matches. The CDR3 extends over 15 amino acids. CDR1 and CDR2 (germline): SNHLY, FYNNEI. The CDR3 reads CASTSSGGGGNEQFF. In nucleotides, the CDR3 is TGTGCCAGCACGTCTAGCGGGGGGGGAGGCAATGAGCAGTTCTTC.

The V call is TRBV7-6, the J call TRBJ2-7; no reliable D call. This CDR3 comprises 13 residues. Trimming pared 2 bases from V and 4 bases from J, leaving 9 bases between. Germline CDR1 reads SGHVS; CDR2 reads FNYEAQ. This chain's CDR3 is CASSLLSHYEQYF. In nucleotides, the CDR3 is TGTGCCAGCAGCTTACTTTCCCATTACGAGCAGTACTTC.

The chain carries TRBV5-1 and TRBJ2-1; D is unresolved. Trimming took off 5 bases at V and 2 bases at J, with 5 bases between the two ends. The CDR3 length is 12 residues. Germline CDR1 reads SGHRS; CDR2 reads YFSETQ. The CDR3 region is CASRVPYNEQFF. CDR3 coding DNA: TGCGCCAGCAGGGTACCCTACAATGAGCAGTTCTTC. Filled out from reference TRBV5-1 and TRBJ2-1, the complete variable domain reads KAGVTQTPRYLIKTRGQQVTLSCSPISGHRSVSWYQQTPGQGLQFLFEYFSETQRNKGNFPGRFSGRQFSNSRSEMNVSTLELGDSALYLCASRVPYNEQFFGPGTRLTVL.

The V gene is TRBV19, the J gene TRBJ1-1, with TRBD1 as a possible D gene (6 bases). Germline CDR1 is LNHDA and CDR2 is SQIVND (reference sequence). The CDR3 contains 15 residues. The V and J ends lost 7 bases and 4 bases respectively, with 19 bases between them. DNA of the CDR3: TGTGCCAGTAAGAGGGATCCGGGGGGGCCCACTGAAGCTTTCTTT. Its protein is CASKRDPGGPTEAFF. Variable domain in full (rest from reference TRBV19 and TRBJ1-1): DGGITQSPKYLFRKEGQNVTLSCEQNLNHDAMYWYRQDPGQGLRLIYYSQIVNDFQKGDIAEGYSVSREKKESFPLTVTSAQKNPTAFYLCASKRDPGGPTEAFFGQGTRLTVV.

The rearrangement joins TRBV20-1 to TRBJ2-1; 9 nucleotides match TRBD2. The germline CDR1 and CDR2 sequences are DFQATT and SNEGSKA (reference sequence). V shed 1 base, J shed 7 bases, and the junction held 17 bases outside the gene matches. CDR3 length: 18 residues. The CDR3 bases are TGCAGTGCTAGAGGCCGGGTTGGGGATCTAGCGGGACTGAATGAGCAGTTCTTC. Translating it yields CSARGRVGDLAGLNEQFF.